This T cell receptor (beta chain) was sequenced during a study of control samples from healthy donors and cancer patients. TCRdb's copy holds only in-frame clones and misses some; the assay was immunoSEQ multiplex PCR. Of approximately 100,000 clones listed, 80% to 90% are singletons. The sequenced sample consisted of blood. The TCR sequence derives from a man aged 30-40 years in good health.

The CDR3 loop is CAAQGRVDYGYTF. The CDR3, as DNA: TGTGCCGCCCAGGGCCGGGTAGACTATGGCTACACCTTC. The chain is built from TRBV24-1 and TRBJ1-2; possible D gene TRBD1, 5 bases. Between the trimmed V and J ends, which lost 12 bases and 3 bases, there was a span of 16 bases. This CDR3 is built from 13 residues. Germline values: CDR1 KGHDR, CDR2 SFDVKD.